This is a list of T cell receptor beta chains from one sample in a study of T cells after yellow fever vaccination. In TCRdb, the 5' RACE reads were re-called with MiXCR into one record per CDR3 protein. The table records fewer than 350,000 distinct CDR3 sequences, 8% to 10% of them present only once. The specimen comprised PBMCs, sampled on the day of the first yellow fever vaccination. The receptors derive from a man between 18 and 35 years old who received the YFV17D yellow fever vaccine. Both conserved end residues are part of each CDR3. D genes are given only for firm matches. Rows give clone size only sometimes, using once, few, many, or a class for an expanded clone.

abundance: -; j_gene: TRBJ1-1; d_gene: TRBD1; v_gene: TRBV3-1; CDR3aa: CASSQEWDRAMNTEAFF; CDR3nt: TGTGCCAGCAGCCAAGAGTGGGACAGGGCCATGAACACTGAAGCTTTCTTT
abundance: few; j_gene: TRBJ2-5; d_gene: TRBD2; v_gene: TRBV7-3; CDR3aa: CASSLAGGVLETQYF; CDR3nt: TGTGCCAGCAGCTTAGCGGGGGGGGTTCTGGAGACCCAGTACTTC
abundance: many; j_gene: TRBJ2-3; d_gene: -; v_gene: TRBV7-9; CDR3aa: CASSLWGDTQYF; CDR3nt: TGTGCCAGCAGCTTATGGGGAGATACGCAGTATTTT
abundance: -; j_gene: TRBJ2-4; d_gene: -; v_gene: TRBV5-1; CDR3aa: CASSQGGPKNIQYF; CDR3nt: TGCGCCAGCAGCCAGGGGGGTCCCAAAAACATTCAGTACTTC
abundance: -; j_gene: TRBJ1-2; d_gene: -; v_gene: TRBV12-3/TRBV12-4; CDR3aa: CASRPVTGYGYTF; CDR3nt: TGTGCCAGCAGACCGGTTACAGGGTATGGCTACACCTTC
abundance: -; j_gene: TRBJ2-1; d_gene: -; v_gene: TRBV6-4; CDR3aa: CASSVRALGPNEQFF; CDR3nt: TGTGCCAGCAGTGTAAGGGCTTTGGGGCCCAATGAGCAGTTCTTC
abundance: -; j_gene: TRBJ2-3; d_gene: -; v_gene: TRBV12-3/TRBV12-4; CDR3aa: CASTLADTDTQYF; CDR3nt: TGTGCCAGCACCCTGGCGGACACAGATACGCAGTATTTT
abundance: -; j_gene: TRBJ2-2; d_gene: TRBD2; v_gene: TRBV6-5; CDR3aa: CASSFPGTRPGELFF; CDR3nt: TGTGCCAGCAGTTTTCCCGGGACTAGACCCGGGGAGCTGTTTTTT
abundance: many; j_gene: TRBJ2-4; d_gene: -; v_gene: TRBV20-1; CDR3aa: CSPRDLAKNIQYF; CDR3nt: TGCAGTCCCAGGGATCTAGCCAAAAACATTCAGTACTTC
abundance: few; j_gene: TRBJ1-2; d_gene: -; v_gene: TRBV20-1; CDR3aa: CSAREGPYGYTF; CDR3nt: TGCAGTGCTAGAGAAGGGCCCTATGGCTACACCTTC
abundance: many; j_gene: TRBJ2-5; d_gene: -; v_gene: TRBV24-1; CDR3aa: CATSDSRPGHETQYF; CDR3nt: TGTGCCACCAGTGACTCCAGACCCGGGCATGAGACCCAGTACTTC
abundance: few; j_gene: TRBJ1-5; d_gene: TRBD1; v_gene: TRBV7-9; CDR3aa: CASSLQGVGNQPQHF; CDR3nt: TGTGCCAGCAGCTTACAGGGGGTCGGCAATCAGCCCCAGCATTTT
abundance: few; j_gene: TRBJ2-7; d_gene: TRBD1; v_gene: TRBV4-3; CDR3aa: CASSQDRTGVSEYF; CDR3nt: TGCGCCAGCAGCCAAGATCGAACAGGGGTATCGGAGTACTTC
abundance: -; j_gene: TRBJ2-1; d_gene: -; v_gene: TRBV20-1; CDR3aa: CSASQFQYSYNEQFF; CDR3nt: TGCAGTGCTAGTCAGTTTCAATACTCCTACAATGAGCAGTTCTTC
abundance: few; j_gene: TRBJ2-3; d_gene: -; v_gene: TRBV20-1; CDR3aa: CSALGSSTDTQYF; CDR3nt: TGCAGTGCTCTCGGTTCTAGCACAGATACGCAGTATTTT
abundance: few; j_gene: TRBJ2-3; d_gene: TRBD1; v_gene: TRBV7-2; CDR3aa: CASTGTGIRDTQYF; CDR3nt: TGTGCCAGCACCGGGACAGGGATCCGAGATACGCAGTATTTT
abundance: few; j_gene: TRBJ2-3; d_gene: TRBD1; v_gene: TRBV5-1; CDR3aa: CASSLAGTGGTDTQYF; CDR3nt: TGCGCCAGCAGCTTGGCCGGGACAGGGGGTACAGATACGCAGTATTTT
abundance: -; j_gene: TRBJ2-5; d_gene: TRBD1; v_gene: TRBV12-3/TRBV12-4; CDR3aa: CASRGTGGGETQYF; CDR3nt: TGTGCCAGCAGGGGGACAGGGGGCGGAGAGACCCAGTACTTC
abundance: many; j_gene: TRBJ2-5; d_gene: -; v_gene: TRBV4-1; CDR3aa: CASSSPGVVETQYF; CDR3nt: TGCGCCAGCAGCTCCCCGGGGGTGGTTGAGACCCAGTACTTC
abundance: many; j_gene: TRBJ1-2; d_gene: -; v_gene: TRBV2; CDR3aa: CAGGQNYGYTF; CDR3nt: TGTGCCGGCGGGCAGAACTATGGCTACACCTTC
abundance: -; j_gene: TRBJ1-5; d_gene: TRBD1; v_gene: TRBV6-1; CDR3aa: CASSLDRALNQPQHF; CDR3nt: TGTGCCAGCAGTCTGGACAGGGCATTAAATCAGCCCCAGCATTTT
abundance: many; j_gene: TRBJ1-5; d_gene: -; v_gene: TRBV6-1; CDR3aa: CASSRTSSSNQPQHF; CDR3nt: TGTGCCAGCAGTCGTACCTCCTCCAGCAATCAGCCCCAGCATTTT
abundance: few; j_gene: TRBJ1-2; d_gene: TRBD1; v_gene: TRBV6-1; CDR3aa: CASRITPSGGGDYGYTF; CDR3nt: TGTGCCAGCAGGATCACCCCTTCAGGGGGTGGGGACTATGGCTACACCTTC
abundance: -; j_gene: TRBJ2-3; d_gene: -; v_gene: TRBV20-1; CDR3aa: CCARADFSFADTQYF; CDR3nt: TGCTGTGCTAGGGCGGACTTTAGTTTTGCAGATACGCAGTATTTT
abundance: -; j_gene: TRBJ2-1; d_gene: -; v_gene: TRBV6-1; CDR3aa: CASASRSSYNEQFF; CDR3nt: TGTGCCAGCGCTTCCAGGAGCTCCTACAATGAGCAGTTCTTC
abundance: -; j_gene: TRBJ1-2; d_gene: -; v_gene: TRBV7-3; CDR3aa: CASSSYQGGGYTF; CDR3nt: TGTGCCAGCAGCTCTTACCAGGGAGGCGGCTACACCTTC
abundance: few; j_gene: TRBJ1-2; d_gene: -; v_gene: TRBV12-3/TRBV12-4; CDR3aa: CASRRQLYGYTF; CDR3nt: TGTGCCAGCAGGAGACAGTTATATGGCTACACCTTC
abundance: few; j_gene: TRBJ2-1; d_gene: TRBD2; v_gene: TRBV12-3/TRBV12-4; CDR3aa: CASSFSSGGSYNEQFF; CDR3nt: TGTGCCAGCAGTTTCTCAAGCGGGGGCTCCTACAATGAGCAGTTCTTC
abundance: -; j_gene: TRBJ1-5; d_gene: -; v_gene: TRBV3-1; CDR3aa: CASCQFGVSNQPQHF; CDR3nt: TGTGCCAGCTGCCAATTCGGGGTAAGCAATCAGCCCCAGCATTTT
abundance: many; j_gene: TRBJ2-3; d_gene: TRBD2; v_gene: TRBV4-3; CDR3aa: CASSQGAGVSTDTQYF; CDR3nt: TGCGCCAGCAGCCAAGGAGCGGGGGTTAGCACAGATACGCAGTATTTT
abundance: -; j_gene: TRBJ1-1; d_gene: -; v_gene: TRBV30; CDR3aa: CAWSVWRGRITEAFF; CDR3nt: TGTGCCTGGAGTGTTTGGAGGGGAAGGATCACTGAAGCTTTCTTT
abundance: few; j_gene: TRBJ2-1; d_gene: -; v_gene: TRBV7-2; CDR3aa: CASSPWAGPGEQFF; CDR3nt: TGTGCCAGCAGCCCTTGGGCGGGGCCGGGTGAGCAGTTCTTC
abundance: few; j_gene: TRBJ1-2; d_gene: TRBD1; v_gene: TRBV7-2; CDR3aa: CASRPKMLGQGASGYTF; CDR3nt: TGTGCCAGCAGGCCAAAGATGCTGGGACAGGGGGCGTCGGGCTACACCTTC
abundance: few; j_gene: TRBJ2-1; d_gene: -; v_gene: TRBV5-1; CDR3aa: CASSPDLTFPHEQFF; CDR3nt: TGCGCCAGCAGCCCCGACTTGACTTTCCCCCATGAGCAGTTCTTC
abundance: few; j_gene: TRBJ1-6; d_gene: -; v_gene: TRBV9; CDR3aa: CASSANSPLHF; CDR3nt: TGTGCCAGCAGCGCTAATTCACCCCTCCACTTT
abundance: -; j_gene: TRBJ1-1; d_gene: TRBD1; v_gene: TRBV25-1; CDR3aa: CASKNRGNTEAFF; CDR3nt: TGTGCCAGCAAAAACAGGGGGAACACTGAAGCTTTCTTT
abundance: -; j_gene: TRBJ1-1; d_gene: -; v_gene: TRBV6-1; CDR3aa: CASGWGVGTEAFF; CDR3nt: TGTGCCAGCGGGTGGGGTGTTGGCACTGAAGCTTTCTTT
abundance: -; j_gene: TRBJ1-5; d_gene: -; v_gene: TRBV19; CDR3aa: CASHGQPQHF; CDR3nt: TGTGCCAGTCATGGCCAGCCCCAGCATTTT
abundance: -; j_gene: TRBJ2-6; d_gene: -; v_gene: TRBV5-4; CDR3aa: CASSLVGFGANVLTF; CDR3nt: TGTGCCAGCAGCTTGGTTGGGTTTGGGGCCAACGTCCTGACTTTC
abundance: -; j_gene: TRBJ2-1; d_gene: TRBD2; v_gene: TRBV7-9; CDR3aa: CASSFGTSGNEQFF; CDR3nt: TGTGCCAGCAGCTTTGGGACTAGCGGCAATGAGCAGTTCTTC
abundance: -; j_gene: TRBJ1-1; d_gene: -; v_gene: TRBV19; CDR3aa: CATRRGGGSDTEAFF; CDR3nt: TGTGCCACCAGGCGGGGGGGCGGATCGGACACTGAAGCTTTCTTT
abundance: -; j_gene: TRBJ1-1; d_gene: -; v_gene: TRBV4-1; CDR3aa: CASSQAPTVIMNTEVFF; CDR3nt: TGCGCCAGCAGCCAAGCGCCTACAGTGATCATGAACACTGAAGTTTTCTTT
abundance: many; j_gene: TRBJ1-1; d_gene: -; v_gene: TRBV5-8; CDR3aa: CASSLAAGRFMNTEAFF; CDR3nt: TGTGCCAGCAGCTTGGCCGCGGGGCGATTCATGAACACTGAAGCTTTCTTT
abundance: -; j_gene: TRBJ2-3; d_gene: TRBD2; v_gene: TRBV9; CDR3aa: CASSVALAGGPGDTQYF; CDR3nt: TGTGCCAGCAGCGTAGCGCTAGCGGGGGGGCCCGGAGATACGCAGTATTTT